Presented here are 10 T cell receptor beta chains from one specimen sequenced in a study of response to subunit inactivated influenza vaccine. One entry per CDR3 protein results from TCRdb running MiXCR on the RT-PCR reads. There are a few hundred thousand distinct CDR3 sequences in the sample; roughly 20% occur only once, and about 9.4% lies in the top ten. Sequences were derived from PBMCs from blood, sampled roughly 20 months after vaccination. The receptors were sampled from a man aged 50 to 75 who received an inactivated influenza vaccine.

Only a few counts were recorded for this clonotype. This rearrangement joins TRBV4-3 to TRBJ2-1; D is unresolved. The length of the CDR3 is 14 residues. V was trimmed by 1 base and J by 5 bases, leaving 9 bases between them. Germline CDR1 is LGHNA and CDR2 is YSLEER. The CDR3 loop reads CASSQVMANNEQFF. DNA of the CDR3: TGCGCCAGCAGCCAAGTTATGGCCAACAATGAGCAGTTCTTC.

This clonotype was recorded at least ten times. The J gene is TRBJ1-2, the V gene TRBV4-3, with 8 nucleotides matching TRBD1. CDR1 is LGHNA and CDR2 is YSLEER in the germline V gene. This CDR3 comprises 16 residues. Losses at the gene ends were 1 base for V and 4 bases for J; bases not matched to a gene: 8. The CDR3 region has the DNA TGCGCCAGCAGCCAAGGAGTTGGGGACAGGACCTATGGCTACACCTTC. It codes for CASSQGVGDRTYGYTF.

This sequence joins TRBV7-6 and TRBJ2-1; 7 bases match TRBD2. The length of the CDR3 is 13 residues. With V trimmed by 3 bases and J by 8 bases, 4 bases remained unmatched. Germline V gene lookup returns CDR1 SGHVS and CDR2 FNYEAQ. The CDR3 nucleotides read TGTGCCAGCAGCTTCGGACTAGACCATGAGCAGTTCTTC. Its translation is CASSFGLDHEQFF. The full variable domain, in which reference TRBV7-6 and TRBJ2-1 provide the parts outside the CDR3, is GAGVSQSPRYKVTKRGQDVALRCDPISGHVSLYWYRQALGQGPEFLTYFNYEAQQDKSGLPNDRFSAERPEGSISTLTIQRTEQRDSAMYRCASSFGLDHEQFFGPGTRLTVL.

This clonotype was detected a few times. The CDR3 here is CASSSLGTTNEKLFF. CDR3 sequence (DNA): TGTGCCAGCAGCTCCTTGGGGACAACTAATGAAAAACTGTTTTTT. The J gene is TRBJ1-4, the V gene TRBV2, with unresolved D. Germline V gene data show CDR1 as SNHLY and CDR2 as FYNNEI. The CDR3 is 15 amino acids. Trimming took 6 bases from V and 0 from J, leaving 11 bases between them.

This clonotype came up many times. The genes are TRBV28 and TRBJ1-1; no clear D. Germline CDR1 and CDR2: MDHEN and SYDVKM. Trimming removed 4 bases at V and 0 bases at J, with 6 bases between. This CDR3 region has 13 residues. CDR3 bases: TGTGCCAGCAGTTCGTCGGTGAACACTGAAGCTTTCTTT. Translating it yields CASSSSVNTEAFF.

The V gene is TRBV19, the J gene TRBJ1-5; perhaps TRBD1 as D (5 bases). The V gene's germline CDR1 is LNHDA and CDR2 SQIVND (reference sequence). V was trimmed by 3 bases and J by 6 bases, leaving 15 bases between them. The CDR3 runs to 15 residues. The CDR3 bases are TGTGCCAGTAGTATGGGGCAGGTCGCGGTTCAGCCCCAGCATTTT. It encodes CASSMGQVAVQPQHF.

This clonotype was detected a few times. V and J are TRBV7-8 and TRBJ1-2; weak D call: TRBD1 (5 bases). CDR3 size: 14 residues. With 5 bases removed from V and 2 bases from J, the gap between germline ends came to 12 bases. Germline loops: CDR1 SGHVS, CDR2 FQNEAQ. CDR3 in DNA: TGTGCCAGCAGCAGACAGACTGGAAACTATGGCTACACCTTC. It is translated as CASSRQTGNYGYTF.

The chain has TRBV7-3 and TRBJ2-1; 9 bases are a match to TRBD2. This CDR3 is built from 15 residues. The germline gives CDR1 SGHTA, CDR2 FQGTGA. The V gene end was trimmed by 5 bases and the J gene end by 9 bases; junction bases not matched to a gene: 11. The CDR3 is CASSLRGLASGEQFF. The CDR3 DNA follows: TGTGCCAGCAGCCTAAGGGGACTAGCCTCAGGTGAGCAGTTCTTC.

This chain connects TRBV20-1 to TRBJ2-7, with a weak D call TRBD1 (6 bases). Germline CDR1 and CDR2: DFQATT and SNEGSKA (reference sequence). This CDR3 comprises 13 residues. V shed 0 bases and J shed 2 bases, with 8 bases lying between them. The CDR3 nucleotides are TGCAGTGCTAGAGACAGGGGTGCCTACGAGCAGTACTTC. It is translated as CSARDRGAYEQYF.

This chain links TRBV15 with TRBJ1-2; 9 nucleotides line up with TRBD1. With 1 base clipped from V and 0 bases from J, the junction kept 3 bases outside the gene matches. The CDR3 runs 16 residues. Germline V gene sequence: CDR1 LNHNV, CDR2 YYDKDF (reference sequence). The CDR3 nucleotides are TGTGCCACCAGCAGAGTGGGACAGGGAACTAACTATGGCTACACCTTC. This gives the protein CATSRVGQGTNYGYTF.